This is a list of T cell receptor beta chains from one sample in a study of breast tumors, draining lymph nodes, adjacent tissues. TCRdb analysed the multiplex PCR reads with MiXCR anew, one entry per CDR3 protein. This sample has around 130,000 distinct CDR3 sequences, with approximately 29% found just once. What was sequenced was axillary lymph node tissue. The receptors come from a female donor with breast cancer. Some clones in this sample may be carry-over from other donors' samples. The CDR3 runs from the conserved cysteine through the conserved F or W. D genes are given only for firm matches. Size is omitted from some rows. Given values are once, few, many or a class for expanded clones.

. many TRBJ2-7 TRBV6-1 TGTGCCATTTCCCACTCCTTTGGGGAGCAGTACTTC CAISHSFGEQYF
. many TRBJ2-1 TRBV7-9 TGTGCCAGCAGCTTAGAGGGCTTTGGTGAGCAGTTCTTC CASSLEGFGEQFF
TRBD1 . TRBJ1-3 TRBV5-1 TGCGCCAGCAGCTTGGACCCGACAGGGGGCGGAAACACCATATATTTT CASSLDPTGGGNTIYF
. many TRBJ2-3 TRBV24-1 TGTGCCACCAGTGACCATGTTGGGGACGAAGCAGATACGCAGTATTTT CATSDHVGDEADTQYF
TRBD1 . TRBJ1-2 TRBV10-2 TGCGCCAGCAGTGAGTCGACGACAGGGCCCCACGGCGGCTACACCTTC CASSESTTGPHGGYTF
TRBD1 many TRBJ2-6 TRBV4-1 TGCGCCAGCAGCCAAGCCGGGACAGGGGCTGGGGCCAACGTCCTGACTTTC CASSQAGTGAGANVLTF
TRBD1 many TRBJ1-2 TRBV28 TGTGCCAGCTTGGGACAGATCTATGGCTACACCTTC CASLGQIYGYTF
. many TRBJ2-3 TRBV6-1 TGTGCCAGCAGTGAACGGGGCCCGGGAGATACGCAGTATTTT CASSERGPGDTQYF
. . TRBJ2-5 TRBV30 TGTGCCTGGAGTGTACCGGGGTGGGAGGCCCAGTACTTC CAWSVPGWEAQYF
TRBD1 many TRBJ1-4 TRBV5-6 TGTGCCAGCAGCTTGCAGGGGGCCGGACGAAATGAAAAACTGTTTTTT CASSLQGAGRNEKLFF
. many TRBJ2-7 TRBV28 TGTGCCAGCGCCGGGGACCCCTCCTACGAGCAGTACTTC CASAGDPSYEQYF
TRBD1 many TRBJ1-5 TRBV19 TGTGCCAGCAGAGACCCGGGACAGGTGGGCAATCAGCCCCAGCATTTT CASRDPGQVGNQPQHF
. many TRBJ2-7 TRBV18 TGTGCCAGCTCACCACCGCCGATGGCTACTTACTACGAGCAGTACTTC CASSPPPMATYYEQYF
. . TRBJ1-1 TRBV29-1 TGCAGCGTGAGGGACACCGCCCGACTGGGGGCCTTCTTT CSVRDTARLGAFF
. many TRBJ2-3 TRBV2 TGTGCCAGCAGATCAGACGGCCACACAGATACGCAGTATTTT CASRSDGHTDTQYF
. many TRBJ1-5 TRBV6-5 TGTGCCAGCAGTTACAGGGCCGGCAATCAGCCCCAGCATTTT CASSYRAGNQPQHF
. once TRBJ1-6 TRBV11-2 TGTGCCAGCAGCCCGCAACCCGGACAGAATTCACCCCTCCACTTT CASSPQPGQNSPLHF
. . TRBJ1-2 TRBV6-2/TRBV6-3 TGTGCCAGCAGTCATCCCCATGAATACGGCTACACCTTC CASSHPHEYGYTF
TRBD1 . TRBJ1-1 TRBV12-5 TGTGCTAGTGGTTCGGGGGACAGCATGAACACTGAAGCTTTCTTT CASGSGDSMNTEAFF
TRBD1 . TRBJ1-5 TRBV20-1 TGCAGTGCTAGAGGACAGGGTGGAGGACAGCCCCAGCATTTT CSARGQGGGQPQHF
. medium-sized TRBJ2-5 TRBV12-3/TRBV12-4 TGTGCCAGCAGTCCCCCTGAGGGGGAGACCCAGTACTTC CASSPPEGETQYF
TRBD1 many TRBJ1-6 TRBV9 TGTGCCAGCAGCGTAGGGGACAGGGAAAATTCACCCCTCCACTTT CASSVGDRENSPLHF
. many TRBJ1-2 TRBV5-1 TGCGCCAGTCAAAACAGAGACTATGGCTACACCTTC CASQNRDYGYTF
. many TRBJ1-2 TRBV6-2/TRBV6-3 TGTGCCAGCAGTTACTCCCTACAGGGAGGTGGCTACACCTTC CASSYSLQGGGYTF
. many TRBJ2-5 TRBV2 TGTGCCAGCAGTGAAGGTCGACGGGGCGTAGAGACCCAGTACTTC CASSEGRRGVETQYF
. once TRBJ1-3 TRBV7-2 TGTGCCAGCAGGACCATACGCTCTGGAGACACCATATATTTT CASRTIRSGDTIYF
. . TRBJ2-7 TRBV15 TGTGCCACCAGCAGAGATGCGGTCTCCTACGAGCAGTACTTC CATSRDAVSYEQYF
TRBD2 many TRBJ2-1 TRBV6-6 TGTGCCAGCAGACTAGCGGGTGCCTCCTACAATGAGCAGTTCTTC CASRLAGASYNEQFF
TRBD1 . TRBJ1-2 TRBV11-2 TGTGCCAGCAGCGTATGGGGACAGGCATCCTATGGCTACACCTTC CASSVWGQASYGYTF
. many TRBJ2-1 TRBV7-3 TGTGCCAGCAGCGTGACAGGTGGCTCCTACAATGAGCAGTTCTTC CASSVTGGSYNEQFF
. many TRBJ1-2 TRBV19 TGTGCCAGTAGTATTAACAGGGAAGATGACTATGGCTACACCTTC CASSINREDDYGYTF
. . TRBJ2-5 TRBV29-1 TGCAGCGTTTTCGCGAAGTCGGGGACCCAGTACTTC CSVFAKSGTQYF
TRBD1 few TRBJ1-2 TRBV5-1 TGCGCCAGCAGCCCCGGGACAGGGGGCTACTGTGGCTACACCTTC CASSPGTGGYCGYTF
TRBD1 . TRBJ2-7 TRBV5-1 TGCGCCAGCAGCGTGAGGACAGGGAGCGAGCAGTGCTTC CASSVRTGSEQCF
. many TRBJ1-3 TRBV3-1 TGTGCCAGCAAGGAAGTCTCTGGAAACACCATATATTTT CASKEVSGNTIYF
TRBD2 many TRBJ2-1 TRBV20-1 TGCAGTGCTAGAGATAGACGGGGGGACTACAATGAGCAGTTCTTC CSARDRRGDYNEQFF
TRBD2 . TRBJ2-3 TRBV9 TGTGCCAGCAGCGTACTCGGCGCGGGAGTCGGGGATACGCAGTATTTT CASSVLGAGVGDTQYF
TRBD2 many TRBJ2-1 TRBV11-3 TGTGCCAGCAGCTTAGAGCGGGGGAATGAGCAGTTCTTC CASSLERGNEQFF
. many TRBJ2-3 TRBV6-5 TGTGCCAGCAGTTCAGATCAGTTAGGAGATACGCAGTATTTT CASSSDQLGDTQYF
. many TRBJ1-4 TRBV12-3/TRBV12-4 TGTGCCAGCAGTTTAGCGCGGGCAACTAATGAAAAACTGTTTTTT CASSLARATNEKLFF
TRBD1 many TRBJ2-2 TRBV7-2 TGTGCCAGCAGCTTAGAAAAGGCCAGGGGGTTAACCGGGGAGCTGTTTTTT CASSLEKARGLTGELFF
. many TRBJ1-2 TRBV7-2 TGTGCCAGCAGCGGAACAGGGTCCTATGGCTACACCTTC CASSGTGSYGYTF
. . TRBJ1-5 TRBV24-1 TGTGCCACGAGCTTCCTAGCGGGGAGTGCTGATACGCAGTATAGCAATCAGCCCCAGCATTTT CATSFLAGSADTQYSNQPQHF
. many TRBJ1-2 TRBV4-2 TGTGCCAGCAGCCAAGGTTCAGGGACTGGCTATGGCTACACCTTC CASSQGSGTGYGYTF